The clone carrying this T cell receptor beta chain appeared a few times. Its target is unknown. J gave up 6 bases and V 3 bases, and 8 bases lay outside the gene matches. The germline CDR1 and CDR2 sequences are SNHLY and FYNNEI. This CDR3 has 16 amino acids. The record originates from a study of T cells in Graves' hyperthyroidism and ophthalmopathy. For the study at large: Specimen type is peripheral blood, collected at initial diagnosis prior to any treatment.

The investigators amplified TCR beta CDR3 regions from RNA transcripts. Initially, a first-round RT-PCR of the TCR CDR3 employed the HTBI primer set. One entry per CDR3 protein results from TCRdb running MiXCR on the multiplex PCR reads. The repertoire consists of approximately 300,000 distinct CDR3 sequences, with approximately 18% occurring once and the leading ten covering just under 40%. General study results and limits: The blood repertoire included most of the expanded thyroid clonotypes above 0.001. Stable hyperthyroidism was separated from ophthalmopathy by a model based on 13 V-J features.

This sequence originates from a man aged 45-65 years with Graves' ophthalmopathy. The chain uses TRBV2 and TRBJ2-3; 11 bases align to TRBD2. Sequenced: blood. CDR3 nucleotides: TGTGCCAGCAGTGATTGGGCTAGCGGGGGGACGGATACGCAGTATTTT. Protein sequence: CASSDWASGGTDTQYF.